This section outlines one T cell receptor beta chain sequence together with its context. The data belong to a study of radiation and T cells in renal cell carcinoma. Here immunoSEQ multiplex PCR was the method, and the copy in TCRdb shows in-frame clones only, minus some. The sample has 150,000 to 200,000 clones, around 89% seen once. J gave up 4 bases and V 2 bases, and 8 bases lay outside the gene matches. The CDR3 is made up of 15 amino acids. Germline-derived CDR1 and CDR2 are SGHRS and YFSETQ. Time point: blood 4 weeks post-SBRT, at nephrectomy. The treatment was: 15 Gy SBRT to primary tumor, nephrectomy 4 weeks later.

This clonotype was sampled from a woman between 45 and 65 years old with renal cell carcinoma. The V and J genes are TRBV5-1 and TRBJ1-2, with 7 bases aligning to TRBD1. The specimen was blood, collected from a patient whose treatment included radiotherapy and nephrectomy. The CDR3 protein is CASSFLQGNPYGYTF. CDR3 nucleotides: TGCGCCAGCAGCTTTTTACAGGGGAACCCCTATGGCTACACCTTC.